The next 15 T cell receptor beta chains were all read from a single sample in a study of T-cell reconstitution after alpha-beta-depleted transplantation in children. A TCRbeta library incorporating unique molecular identifiers was prepared. Via MiXCR, TCRdb re-called the PCR reads, giving one row per CDR3 protein. The table lists some 43,000 distinct CDR3 sequences, around 9% of them singletons. The source material was PBMCs, mostly from graft donor cells, sampled 60 days after TCRalphabeta/CD19-depleted stem cell transplant. These TCRs come from a male patient between 2 and 15 years old who had a stem cell transplant for chronic granulomatous disease, so the T cells may come from the graft donor.

At least ten counts were recorded for this clonotype. The chain is built from TRBV5-1 and TRBJ2-1; 12 bases are shared with TRBD2. CDR3 size: 18 residues. Germline V gene lookup returns CDR1 SGHRS and CDR2 YFSETQ. V was clipped by 0 bases and J by 2 bases; unmatched bases: 6. CDR3: CASSLALAGGPTYNEQFF. Here the CDR3 DNA reads TGCGCCAGCAGCTTGGCCCTAGCGGGAGGGCCGACCTACAATGAGCAGTTCTTC.

This clonotype has ten or more counts. The chain couples TRBV10-3 to TRBJ2-3; 8 bases agree with TRBD2. CDR1 and CDR2 from the germline V gene are ENHRY and SYGVKD. The ends lost 10 bases at V and 6 bases at J; junction bases unmatched: 9. This CDR3 comprises 13 residues. CDR3 nucleotides: TGTGCCACCGGGGGGGATGGAGGGGATACGCAGTATTTT. Translation gives CATGGDGGDTQYF.

This clonotype was seen only a few times. This chain joins TRBV6-5 and TRBJ2-7, with TRBD2 matching over 12 bases. Trimming cost V 5 bases and J 5 bases; bases outside gene matches: 4. The germline gives CDR1 MNHEY, CDR2 SVGAGI. The CDR3 totals 14 residues. For the CDR3, the DNA is TGTGCCAGCAGTCACACTAGCGGGAGGAACGAGCAGTACTTC. Protein sequence: CASSHTSGRNEQYF.

This clonotype was seen repeatedly, ten times or more. The rearrangement joins TRBV6-1 to TRBJ2-1; possibly TRBD2 for D (6 bases). This CDR3 comprises 16 residues. V gave up 0 bases and J gave up 0 bases, with 9 bases separating them. Germline values: CDR1 MNHNS, CDR2 SASEGT. The CDR3 nucleotides read TGTGCCAGCAGTGAAGCAGGGACTCCCTCCTACAATGAGCAGTTCTTC. It is translated as CASSEAGTPSYNEQFF.

The chain has TRBV5-1 and TRBJ2-7; TRBD1 matches at 9 bases. With V trimmed by 5 bases and J by 3 bases, 6 bases remained unmatched. CDR1 SGHRS and CDR2 YFSETQ come from the germline V gene. CDR3 length: 14 amino acids. The CDR3 region has the DNA TGCGCCAGCAGGCCCGGGACAGGGAACTACGAGCAGTACTTC. Residues: CASRPGTGNYEQYF.

This clonotype occurred many times. The chain recombines TRBV20-1 with TRBJ2-7; perhaps D is TRBD1 or TRBD2 (5 bases each). The CDR3 loop spans 16 amino acids. V shed 0 bases and J shed 3 bases, with 18 bases lying between them. Germline V gives CDR1 DFQATT, CDR2 SNEGSKA (reference sequence). The CDR3 nucleotides are TGCAGTGCTAGAGAACCGGGACGGCAGTCTATCTACGAGCAGTACTTC. This codes for CSAREPGRQSIYEQYF.

This clonotype was observed at least ten times. The genes are TRBV20-1 and TRBJ2-5; D is uncertain. The CDR3 is 13 residues long. The germline gives CDR1 DFQATT, CDR2 SNEGSKA (reference sequence). The V end was cut by 3 bases, the J end by 1 base, with 9 bases between. CDR3 nucleotides: TGCAGTGCTAGTGTGTCAGTCCAAGAGACCCAGTACTTC. Its translation: CSASVSVQETQYF.

This clonotype occurred a few times. The chain couples TRBV7-2 to TRBJ1-4, with D unclear. V gave up 1 base and J gave up 7 bases, with 7 bases separating them. Germline V gene sequence: CDR1 SGHTA, CDR2 FQGNSA. This CDR3 region has 13 residues. In DNA form, the CDR3 reads TGTGCCAGCAGCTTAGAACGGACTGAAAAACTGTTTTTT. It is translated as CASSLERTEKLFF.

This clonotype was observed at least ten times. The gene calls are TRBV6-2 or TRBV6-3 and TRBJ2-3; 11 bases agree with TRBD1. The CDR3 spans 14 residues. J was trimmed by 4 bases and V by 4 bases; bases with no gene match: 1. Germline-derived CDR1 and CDR2 are MNHEY and SVGEGT. DNA of the CDR3: TGTGCCAGCAGTTGGGGACAGGGGGCAGATACGCAGTATTTT. As protein: CASSWGQGADTQYF.

The V gene is TRBV4-1, the J gene TRBJ2-1; the D gene is possibly TRBD2 (6 bases). V lost 6 bases, J lost 9 bases, and 9 bases lay in between. The CDR3 runs 11 residues. The germline V gene encodes CDR1 MGHRA and CDR2 YSYEKL. The CDR3 here is CASRLGGEQFF. As DNA, the CDR3 is TGCGCCAGCAGACTCGGGGGTGAGCAGTTCTTC.

The genes are TRBV6-1 and TRBJ1-1; D is ambiguous. In germline, CDR1 is MNHNS, CDR2 SASEGT. The CDR3 has 14 residues. Deletions cut 6 bases from V and 1 base from J, with 12 bases between. CDR3 sequence (DNA): TGTGCCAGCAGGACCGGACGTAAGAACACTGAAGCTTTCTTT. Amino acids: CASRTGRKNTEAFF.

This clonotype was counted between two and nine times. The rearrangement uses TRBV20-1 and TRBJ2-1; 15 bases match TRBD2. The CDR3 is made up of 17 amino acids. Germline V gene lookup returns CDR1 DFQATT and CDR2 SNEGSKA (reference sequence). The J segment lost 9 bases and the V segment lost 6 bases, leaving 15 bases of the junction unmatched. CDR3 protein: CSAAPGLAGGPFSEQFF. CDR3 in DNA: TGCAGTGCCGCCCCCGGACTAGCGGGAGGGCCATTCAGTGAGCAGTTCTTC.

This clonotype showed up many times. This chain uses TRBV6-5 with TRBJ1-3, with D possibly matching TRBD1 (6 bases). Germline loops: CDR1 MNHEY, CDR2 SVGAGI. The CDR3 totals 16 residues. V was cut by 6 bases and J by 4 bases, with 19 bases left in between. CDR3 nucleotide sequence: TGTGCCAGCAGAAGACAAGGGGGTCGAGGGGGAAACACCATATATTTT. This encodes CASRRQGGRGGNTIYF.

This clonotype has ten or more counts. The chain joins TRBV4-2 to TRBJ2-5; D possibly matches TRBD1 or TRBD2 (5 bases each). The length of the CDR3 is 16 residues. Germline CDR1 LGHNA, CDR2 YNFKEQ. Trimming removed 1 base at V and 5 bases at J, with 17 bases between. CDR3 amino acids: CASSQGTRDVEETQYF. The CDR3 nucleotides are TGTGCCAGCAGCCAAGGGACCAGGGACGTCGAGGAGACCCAGTACTTC.

This chain connects TRBV6-4 to TRBJ2-1, with 8 bases fitting TRBD2. The CDR3 is 13 residues long. V shed 3 bases, J shed 9 bases, and the junction held 4 bases outside the gene matches. CDR1 is MRHNA and CDR2 is SNTAGT in the germline V gene. CDR3 amino acids: CASSEREVGEQFF. The CDR3 DNA follows: TGTGCCAGCAGTGAGCGGGAGGTGGGTGAGCAGTTCTTC.